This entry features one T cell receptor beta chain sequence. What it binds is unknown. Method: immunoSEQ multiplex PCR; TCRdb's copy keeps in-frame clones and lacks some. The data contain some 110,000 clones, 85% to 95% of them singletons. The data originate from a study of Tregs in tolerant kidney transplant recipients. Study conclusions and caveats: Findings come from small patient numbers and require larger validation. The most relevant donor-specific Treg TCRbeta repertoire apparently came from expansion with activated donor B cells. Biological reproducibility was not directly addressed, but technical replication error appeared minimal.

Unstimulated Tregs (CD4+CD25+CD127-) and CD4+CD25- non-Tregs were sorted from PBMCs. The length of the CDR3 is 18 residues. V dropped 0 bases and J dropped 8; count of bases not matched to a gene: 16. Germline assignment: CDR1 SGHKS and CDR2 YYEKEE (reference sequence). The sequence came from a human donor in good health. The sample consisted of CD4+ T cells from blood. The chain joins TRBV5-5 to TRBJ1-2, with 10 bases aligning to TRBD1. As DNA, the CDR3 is TGTGCCAGCAGCTTGGGGGGCGGGACAGGGGCCGCGAGGTACGGCTACACCTTC. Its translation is CASSLGGGTGAARYGYTF.